The 13 T cell receptor beta chains below were found in one sample sequenced in a study of T cell responses to AZD1222 COVID-19 vaccine. Using immunoSEQ multiplex PCR, the repertoire was profiled, and TCRdb retains in-frame clones only, with some absent. The data hold around 130,000 clones, with more than 85% observed a single time. Specimen: peripheral blood, collected on day 0 of AZD1222 vaccination. The receptors were sampled from an adult in good health.

The V and J genes are TRBV14 and TRBJ2-1, with D perhaps TRBD2 (6 bases). The CDR3 is made up of 14 amino acids. Germline CDR1 SGHDN, CDR2 FVKESK. The germline V and J ends were trimmed by 4 bases and 12 bases, with 19 bases remaining between them. The CDR3, as DNA: TGTGCCAGCAGCCTCCTTGCAGGAGCGGGCGTGCAGTTCTTC. Translating gives CASSLLAGAGVQFF.

This chain uses TRBV2 with TRBJ2-7, with D perhaps matching TRBD1 (6 bases). Trimming removed 5 bases at V and 4 bases at J, with 12 bases between. This CDR3 has 13 amino acids. Germline CDR1 SNHLY, CDR2 FYNNEI. The CDR3 DNA is TGTGCCAGCAGTTCGGACAGCAAATACGAGCAGTACTTC. The encoded protein is CASSSDSKYEQYF.

With respect to this clone: The conserved phenylalanine or tryptophan is not found at the CDR3 terminus, so this likely reflects a read error. V usage is TRBV19 and J usage is TRBJ1-1, with D possibly matching TRBD1 (5 bases). Germline V gene lookup returns CDR1 LNHDA and CDR2 SQIVND (reference sequence). The CDR3 runs to 13 residues. The V end lost 3 bases, the J end lost 3 bases, and 8 bases lay between the germline ends. The CDR3 bases are TGTGCCAGTAGTATTAGGGGTGACACTGAAGCTTTCCTT. This sequence encodes CASSIRGDTEAFL.

The gene calls are TRBV7-9 and TRBJ1-1, with D possibly TRBD1 on 5 matching bases. Trimming pared 5 bases from V and 8 bases from J, leaving 12 bases between. This CDR3 region has 12 residues. Per germline, CDR1 SEHNR and CDR2 FQNEAQ (reference sequence). CDR3 DNA sequence: TGTGCCAGCAGCCCTACAGGCGAAGAAGCTTTCTTT. Protein sequence: CASSPTGEEAFF.

The chain couples TRBV18 to TRBJ1-1, with D possibly TRBD1 on 5 matching bases. This CDR3 has 14 amino acids. The germline V gene encodes CDR1 KGHSH and CDR2 LQKENI. V was shortened by 3 bases and J by 4 bases, with 12 bases between the two germline ends. The DNA for the CDR3 is TGTGCCAGCTCACCGGGGGGAATAGGCACTGAAGCTTTCTTT. This sequence encodes CASSPGGIGTEAFF.

The V and J genes are TRBV28 and TRBJ2-1; D remains unclear. The CDR3 spans 17 residues. Trimming removed 4 bases from V and 1 base from J, with 17 bases in between. The germline V gene has CDR1 MDHEN and CDR2 SYDVKM. In nucleotides, the CDR3 is TGTGCCAGCAGTTCGTTCAGTAACCCCTCTTCCTACAATGAGCAGTTCTTC. It specifies CASSSFSNPSSYNEQFF.

In nucleotides, the CDR3 is TGTGCCAGCTCACCACCGTCGGGGACTAGCGGGACGGTCAACACCGGGGAGCTGTTTTTT. Residues: CASSPPSGTSGTVNTGELFF. This chain links TRBV18 with TRBJ2-2; 13 nucleotides line up with TRBD2. CDR1 and CDR2 (germline): KGHSH, LQKENI. Trimming cost V 0 bases and J 2 bases; bases outside gene matches: 9. The CDR3 is made up of 20 amino acids. The whole variable domain, filled in from reference TRBV18 and TRBJ2-2, reads NAGVMQNPRHLVRRRGQEARLRCSPMKGHSHVYWYRQLPEEGLKFMVYLQKENIIDESGMPKERFSAEFPKEGPSILRIQQVVRGDSAAYFCASSPPSGTSGTVNTGELFFGEGSRLTVL.

The genes are TRBV9 and TRBJ2-7, with 12 nucleotides matching TRBD1. Per germline, CDR1 SGDLS and CDR2 YYNGEE. The CDR3 consists of 15 residues. Losses at the gene ends were 0 bases for V and 2 bases for J; bases not matched to a gene: 0. The CDR3 nucleotides read TGTGCCAGCAGCGTAGGGGACAGGGGGCCCTACGAGCAGTACTTC. Translating it yields CASSVGDRGPYEQYF.

This clone showed up just a few times. The V gene is TRBV7-9, the J gene TRBJ1-1; D is unresolved. The CDR3 loop spans 14 amino acids. V was shortened by 5 bases and J by 0 bases, with 10 bases between the two germline ends. CDR1 and CDR2 (germline): SEHNR, FQNEAQ (reference sequence). For the CDR3, the DNA is TGTGCCAGCAGCGCCGACGGGATGAACACTGAAGCTTTCTTT. Translating it yields CASSADGMNTEAFF. Full variable domain (missing parts from reference TRBV7-9 and TRBJ1-1): DTGVSQNPRHKITKRGQNVTFRCDPISEHNRLYWYRQTLGQGPEFLTYFQNEAQLEKSRLLSDRFSAERPKGSFSTLEIQRTEQGDSAMYLCASSADGMNTEAFFGQGTRLTVV.

This sequence joins TRBV19 and TRBJ1-1; 7 nucleotides align to TRBD1. Trimming took 5 bases from V and 5 from J; bases not matched to a gene: 5. The CDR3 totals 13 residues. From germline, CDR1 is LNHDA and CDR2 SQIVND (reference sequence). The CDR3 DNA reads TGTGCCAGTAGTCGATTACAGGGGACTGAAGCTTTCTTT. Translation gives CASSRLQGTEAFF. Supplemented by reference TRBV19 and TRBJ1-1, the full variable domain reads DGGITQSPKYLFRKEGQNVTLSCEQNLNHDAMYWYRQDPGQGLRLIYYSQIVNDFQKGDIAEGYSVSREKKESFPLTVTSAQKNPTAFYLCASSRLQGTEAFFGQGTRLTVV.

The chain uses TRBV30 and TRBJ1-4; D unresolved. Per the germline V gene, CDR1 is GTSNPN and CDR2 is SVGIG (reference sequence). CDR3 length: 13 residues. Trimming left V 7 bases short and J 7 bases short, with 16 bases between. CDR3 loop: CASAIRRSEKLFF. As DNA, the CDR3 is TGTGCCTCAGCAATAAGGCGGAGTGAAAAACTGTTTTTT. Full variable domain (outside the CDR3, taken from reference TRBV30 and TRBJ1-4): SQTIHQWPATLVQPVGSPLSLECTVEGTSNPNLYWYRQAAGRGLQLLFYSVGIGQISSEVPQNLSASRPQDRQFILSSKKLLLSDSGFYLCASAIRRSEKLFFGSGTQLSVL.

The V gene is TRBV24-1, the J gene TRBJ2-1; D is uncertain. Germline V gene lookup returns CDR1 KGHDR and CDR2 SFDVKD. The V end was cut by 9 bases, the J end by 0 bases, with 11 bases between. This CDR3 region has 14 residues. The CDR3 coding sequence is TGTGCCACCGAAGCGACGAGCTCCTACAATGAGCAGTTCTTC. This translates into CATEATSSYNEQFF.

The chain has TRBV7-6 and TRBJ1-1; weak D call: TRBD1 (5 bases). Germline CDR1 reads SGHVS; CDR2 reads FNYEAQ. This CDR3 is built from 15 residues. With 9 bases removed from V and 7 bases from J, the gap between germline ends came to 24 bases. The CDR3: CASRRTPLSGSEAFF. Here the CDR3 DNA reads TGTGCCAGTCGCCGGACCCCTCTCTCAGGGAGTGAAGCTTTCTTT.